A single sample is the source of the 20 T cell receptor beta chains below, sequenced in a study of CD8 T cells in Susac syndrome. Random hexamers were used to reverse transcribe roughly 0.45 to 1 ug of RNA. Via MiXCR, TCRdb re-called the immunoSEQ multiplex PCR reads, giving one row per CDR3 protein. This sample yields fewer than 200,000 distinct CDR3 sequences, of which just under 95% are seen a single time; over 0.08% belongs to the top ten. Material: CD4+ T cells from PBMCs. The receptors derive from a human donor in good health.

The rearrangement uses TRBV30 and TRBJ1-1; no clear D gene. V was shortened by 3 bases and J by 3 bases, with 8 bases between the two germline ends. CDR1 is GTSNPN, CDR2 SVGIG, per germline (reference sequence). The CDR3 covers 12 residues. The CDR3 protein is CAWSLEDTEAFF. The CDR3 nucleotides are TGTGCCTGGAGCCTAGAGGACACTGAAGCTTTCTTT.

The chain joins TRBV7-9 to TRBJ2-1; no clear D. Between the trimmed V and J ends, which lost 1 base and 3 bases, there was a span of 7 bases. This CDR3 is 14 amino acids long. Germline-derived CDR1 and CDR2 are SEHNR and FQNEAQ (reference sequence). CDR3 sequence: CASSLDYNYNEQFF. CDR3 nucleotides: TGTGCCAGCAGCTTAGACTACAACTACAATGAGCAGTTCTTC. The whole variable domain, remainder taken from reference TRBV7-9 and TRBJ2-1, is DTGVSQNPRHKITKRGQNVTFRCDPISEHNRLYWYRQTLGQGPEFLTYFQNEAQLEKSRLLSDRFSAERPKGSFSTLEIQRTEQGDSAMYLCASSLDYNYNEQFFGPGTRLTVL.

The V gene is TRBV12-3 or TRBV12-4, the J gene TRBJ2-4; 8 bases are shared with TRBD1. This CDR3 is built from 12 residues. Germline trimming cut 7 bases from V and 5 bases from J; bases unmatched to any gene: 1. In nucleotides, the CDR3 is TGTGCCAGCACGGGACAGGAAAACATTCAGTACTTC. Protein sequence: CASTGQENIQYF.

The chain employs TRBV6-5 and TRBJ2-7; a possible D gene is TRBD1 (5 bases). The CDR3 runs to 12 residues. V gave up 4 bases and J gave up 9 bases, with 13 bases separating them. Germline V lookup: CDR1 MNHEY, CDR2 SVGAGI. The CDR3 bases are TGTGCCAGCAGTTCCCCTCCAGGGTTGCAGTACTTC. This codes for CASSSPPGLQYF.

The rearrangement uses TRBV13 and TRBJ2-7; TRBD2 agrees at 9 bases. The CDR3 runs to 14 residues. Trimming cost V 7 bases and J 5 bases; bases outside gene matches: 9. The germline V gene encodes CDR1 PRHDT and CDR2 FYEKMQ (reference sequence). The CDR3 protein is CASKRAGGPHEQYF. The CDR3 DNA reads as TGTGCCAGCAAGCGAGCGGGAGGACCCCACGAGCAGTACTTC. The full variable domain, its missing parts supplied by reference TRBV13 and TRBJ2-7, is AAGVIQSPRHLIKEKRETATLKCYPIPRHDTVYWYQQGPGQDPQFLISFYEKMQSDKGSIPDRFSAQQFSDYHSELNMSSLELGDSALYFCASKRAGGPHEQYFGPGTRLTVT.

The chain has TRBV29-1 and TRBJ2-1; D possibly matches TRBD1 or TRBD2 (5 bases each). Germline V gene lookup returns CDR1 SQVTM and CDR2 ANQGSEA. The CDR3 is made up of 14 amino acids. The V end lost 7 bases, the J end lost 3 bases, and 16 bases lay between the germline ends. The CDR3 DNA reads TGCAGCGCCCCGTTGAGGGGCTTCTACAATGAGCAGTTCTTC. It codes for CSAPLRGFYNEQFF.

The chain carries TRBV12-3 or TRBV12-4 and TRBJ2-5, with D hard to call. Trimming shortened V by 6 bases and J by 2 bases, and 10 bases separated the two germline ends. This CDR3 region has 13 residues. The CDR3: CASRTNQQETQYF. DNA of the CDR3: TGTGCCAGCAGGACAAATCAGCAAGAGACCCAGTACTTC.

The J gene is TRBJ2-3, the V gene TRBV25-1; TRBD2 matches at 8 bases. Trimming cost V 6 bases and J 5 bases; bases outside gene matches: 10. CDR1 MGHDK and CDR2 SYGVNS come from the germline V gene. This CDR3 is built from 15 residues. CDR3 DNA: TGTGCCAGCAGCCGAGGGGGACTAGACGGAGATACGCAGTATTTT. Amino acid sequence: CASSRGGLDGDTQYF.

This chain uses TRBV20-1 with TRBJ1-1, with D unclear. CDR3 length: 14 residues. Germline-derived CDR1 and CDR2 are DFQATT and SNEGSKA (reference sequence). V was shortened by 3 bases and J by 6 bases, with 17 bases between the two germline ends. CDR3 bases: TGCAGTGCTAGTATGGTTGCCGATATCCCTGAAGCTTTCTTT. This codes for CSASMVADIPEAFF.

The chain employs TRBV7-8 and TRBJ1-5, with D unresolved. The CDR3 is 15 amino acids. V was clipped by 1 base and J by 4 bases, with 11 bases between them. CDR1 is SGHVS and CDR2 is FQNEAQ in the germline V gene. This CDR3 is CASSLGGMGNQPQHF. CDR3 nucleotides: TGTGCCAGCAGCTTAGGTGGGATGGGTAATCAGCCCCAGCATTTT.

The chain is built from TRBV4-3 and TRBJ2-7; D is possibly TRBD1 (5 bases). From germline, CDR1 is LGHNA and CDR2 YSLEER. This CDR3 has 14 amino acids. Trimming took off 0 bases at V and 12 bases at J, with 18 bases between the two ends. Here the CDR3 reads CASSQDVRTRALYF. Here the CDR3 DNA reads TGCGCCAGCAGCCAAGATGTCAGGACACGAGCCCTGTACTTC.

This sequence joins TRBV11-2 and TRBJ2-3, with 9 nucleotides matching TRBD2. Germline V gene data show CDR1 as SGHAT and CDR2 as FQNNGV. The junction had 12 bases not matched to a gene; V was cut back by 5 bases and J by 3 bases. There are 17 residues in the CDR3. In DNA form, the CDR3 reads TGTGCCAGCAGCCGAGAGGGACTAGCAGTCCGAACAGATACGCAGTATTTT. Residues: CASSREGLAVRTDTQYF.

This chain uses TRBV2 with TRBJ2-6, with 8 nucleotides matching TRBD1. This CDR3 contains 18 residues. J was trimmed by 2 bases and V by 6 bases; bases with no gene match: 12. The germline gives CDR1 SNHLY, CDR2 FYNNEI. The chain's CDR3 is CASRKTDRVLTGANVLTF. Here the CDR3 DNA reads TGTGCCAGCAGAAAAACGGACAGGGTTTTAACTGGGGCCAACGTCCTGACTTTC.

V and J are TRBV12-3 or TRBV12-4 and TRBJ2-2; TRBD1 is a possible D gene (5 bases). V was shortened by 7 bases and J by 2 bases, with 14 bases between the two germline ends. The CDR3 extends over 15 amino acids. In nucleotides, the CDR3 is TGTGCCAGCACCCAGGGTTCTCGAAACACCGGGGAGCTGTTTTTT. Translation gives CASTQGSRNTGELFF.

V is TRBV6-6 and J is TRBJ2-1, with D unclear. V lost 5 bases, J lost 5 bases, and 7 bases lay in between. This CDR3 is built from 12 residues. Germline CDR1 MNHNY, CDR2 SVGAGI (reference sequence). This CDR3 is CASSARNNEQFF. For the CDR3, the DNA is TGTGCCAGCAGTGCGCGTAACAATGAGCAGTTCTTC.

V usage is TRBV7-2 and J usage is TRBJ2-7; possible D gene TRBD2, 6 bases. Trimming took off 1 base at V and 7 bases at J, with 14 bases between the two ends. The CDR3 consists of 14 residues. Germline-derived CDR1 and CDR2 are SGHTA and FQGNSA. This CDR3 reads CASSLGRGTGEQYF. DNA of the CDR3: TGTGCCAGCAGCTTAGGTCGCGGGACTGGTGAGCAGTACTTC.

J is TRBJ2-1 and V is TRBV7-3; 10 bases fit TRBD1. CDR3 length: 15 residues. Germline values: CDR1 SGHTA, CDR2 FQGTGA. The trim removed 0 bases at V and 6 bases at J, leaving 2 bases unmatched. CDR3 loop: CASSLTGTGANEQFF. CDR3 sequence (DNA): TGTGCCAGCAGCTTAACGGGGACAGGGGCCAATGAGCAGTTCTTC.

The chain is built from TRBV7-9 and TRBJ1-2, with D hard to call. The CDR3 spans 13 residues. CDR1 is SEHNR and CDR2 is FQNEAQ in the germline V gene (reference sequence). Trimming stripped 1 base from V and 8 bases from J, with 11 bases between. As DNA, the CDR3 is TGTGCCAGCAGCTTAGTGGCAGGCCGGGGCTACACCTTC. As protein: CASSLVAGRGYTF.

The genes are TRBV29-1 and TRBJ2-5; TRBD1 matches 8 bases. CDR1 is SQVTM and CDR2 is ANQGSEA in the germline V gene. The CDR3 has 12 residues. J gave up 7 bases and V 6 bases, and 7 bases lay outside the gene matches. The DNA of the CDR3 is TGCAGCGTAATGACAGGGGCGGGGACCCAGTACTTC. Protein sequence: CSVMTGAGTQYF. Based on the CDR3 plus reference TRBV29-1 and TRBJ2-5, the full variable domain is SAVISQKPSRDICQRGTSLTIQCQVDSQVTMMFWYRQQPGQSLTLIATANQGSEATYESGFVIDKFPISRPNLTFSTLTVSNMSPEDSSIYLCSVMTGAGTQYFGPGTRLLVL.

In its sample, this clonotype was seen once. This chain connects TRBV20-1 to TRBJ1-5; D is ambiguous. Germline CDR1 DFQATT, CDR2 SNEGSKA (reference sequence). The CDR3 spans 12 residues. The V end was cut by 6 bases, the J end by 3 bases, with 9 bases between. DNA of the CDR3: TGCAGTGCCACCCGAGTCAATCAGCCCCAGCATTTT. Translated, it gives CSATRVNQPQHF.